The present T cell receptor (beta chain) was sequenced within a study of blood T cell repertoires in COVID-19. V was pared by 6 bases and J by 4 bases, with 10 bases of the junction left unmatched. The CDR3 is 15 amino acids. Per the germline V gene, CDR1 is MNHEY and CDR2 is SVGAGI. Sequencing was performed with immunoSEQ multiplex PCR; in TCRdb, only in-frame clones are kept and a portion is missing. Counted here are just under 45,000 clones, roughly 88% occurring once; the ten biggest clones make up approximately 1.3%. This sequence was found in a woman aged 35 to 49 with acute or convalescent COVID-19. The specimen sequenced was peripheral blood. The chain recombines TRBV6-5 with TRBJ2-7; 9 bases map to TRBD1. In nucleotides, the CDR3 is TGTGCCAGCAGCGAGGGACAGGGAGTTGGTTACGAGCAGTACTTC. Its protein product is CASSEGQGVGYEQYF.